These T cell receptor beta chains were read from a single sample in a study of blood T cell repertoires in COVID-19. Some clones are missing from TCRdb's copy, which holds only in-frame ones; the method was immunoSEQ multiplex PCR. The sample yields about 25,000 clones, about 94% seen once. The source material was peripheral blood. The receptors were gathered from a human donor with active COVID-19. The donor label of this sample is uncertain. Each CDR3 is given with its conserved first and last residue. Each record gives: J gene, clone size, D gene, V gene, CDR3 DNA, CDR3 protein. The D gene is left open where the match is weak. Size tells how often a clone was seen (once, few, many) or the class of an expanded clone, and some rows leave it out.

j_gene: TRBJ1-3
abundance: -
d_gene: -
v_gene: TRBV3-1/TRBV3-2
CDR3nt: TGTGCCAGCAGCCAAGACCTCCCGGGTCGACGCTCCTACTCTGGAAACACCATATATTTT
CDR3aa: CASSQDLPGRRSYSGNTIYF

j_gene: TRBJ2-1
abundance: -
d_gene: -
v_gene: TRBV6-1
CDR3nt: TGTGCCAGCAGTGATGACTTGACTCGCTTGTACAATGAGCAGTTCTTC
CDR3aa: CASSDDLTRLYNEQFF

j_gene: TRBJ2-1
abundance: -
d_gene: TRBD2
v_gene: TRBV28
CDR3nt: TGTGCCAGCAGACGGACTAGCGGGGGGTGGAATGAGCAGTTCTTC
CDR3aa: CASRRTSGGWNEQFF

j_gene: TRBJ2-1
abundance: -
d_gene: TRBD1
v_gene: TRBV5-1
CDR3nt: TGCGCCAGCAGCTTGGCAGGACAGGGTGGCAATGAGCAGTTCTTC
CDR3aa: CASSLAGQGGNEQFF

j_gene: TRBJ2-5
abundance: few
d_gene: TRBD1
v_gene: TRBV28
CDR3nt: TGTGCCAGCAGTTTTCCGGGACAGGGTATTGAGACCCAGTACTTC
CDR3aa: CASSFPGQGIETQYF

j_gene: TRBJ2-5
abundance: -
d_gene: -
v_gene: TRBV7-2
CDR3nt: TGTGCCAGCAGCCCCGATTGGAAACGGGGGATAGAGACCCAGTACTTC
CDR3aa: CASSPDWKRGIETQYF

j_gene: TRBJ2-7
abundance: few
d_gene: -
v_gene: TRBV27
CDR3nt: TGTGCCAGCCTCGGGGGTTTGCCCTACGAGCAGTACTTC
CDR3aa: CASLGGLPYEQYF

j_gene: TRBJ2-5
abundance: -
d_gene: -
v_gene: TRBV7-2
CDR3nt: TGTGCCAGCAGCTTAGCGCACCGGACTCGAGGCGTAGGAGAGACCCAGTACTTC
CDR3aa: CASSLAHRTRGVGETQYF

j_gene: TRBJ1-6
abundance: -
d_gene: -
v_gene: TRBV30
CDR3nt: TGTGCCTGGAGTGTACGGAGAGGGAGGTTTTCACCCCTCCACTTT
CDR3aa: CAWSVRRGRFSPLHF

j_gene: TRBJ1-6
abundance: -
d_gene: -
v_gene: TRBV21-1
CDR3nt: TGTGCCAGCGCCACTTCGAGGGACAGGGACTCACCCCTCCACTTT
CDR3aa: CASATSRDRDSPLHF

j_gene: TRBJ2-3
abundance: -
d_gene: -
v_gene: TRBV6-5
CDR3nt: TGTGCCGTCCTGGGGGGACCCCGGGGGACAGATACGCAGTATTTT
CDR3aa: CAVLGGPRGTDTQYF

j_gene: TRBJ1-2
abundance: -
d_gene: -
v_gene: TRBV7-9
CDR3nt: TGTGCCAGCAGCTTAGCGCCTAGGACAAACTATGGCTACACCTTC
CDR3aa: CASSLAPRTNYGYTF

j_gene: TRBJ2-7
abundance: -
d_gene: TRBD1
v_gene: TRBV6-6
CDR3nt: TGTGCCAGCAGGACAACAGGGGGCGAGGGAGGATACGAGCAGTACTTC
CDR3aa: CASRTTGGEGGYEQYF

j_gene: TRBJ1-1
abundance: -
d_gene: -
v_gene: TRBV30
CDR3nt: TGTGCCTGGAGCGTTACTTGGAACACTGAAGCTTTCTTT
CDR3aa: CAWSVTWNTEAFF

j_gene: TRBJ2-7
abundance: -
d_gene: TRBD1
v_gene: TRBV6-2/TRBV6-3
CDR3nt: TGTGCCAGCAGCATCGGGACAGGCGCCACCTACGAGCAGTACTTC
CDR3aa: CASSIGTGATYEQYF

j_gene: TRBJ2-1
abundance: -
d_gene: TRBD2
v_gene: TRBV11-2
CDR3nt: TGTGCCAGCAGCTTAGAAAGGGGGACTAGCGGGAGGGTTTACAATGAGCAGTTCTTC
CDR3aa: CASSLERGTSGRVYNEQFF

j_gene: TRBJ2-7
abundance: once
d_gene: TRBD1
v_gene: TRBV11-2
CDR3nt: TGTGCCAGCAGCCCCCGGGACAGGGGGTCTCTCGAGCAGTACTTC
CDR3aa: CASSPRDRGSLEQYF

j_gene: TRBJ1-5
abundance: -
d_gene: -
v_gene: TRBV6-2/TRBV6-3
CDR3nt: TGTGCCAGCAGTTGGTATGGGTCGGTGGGCCAGCCCCAGCATTTT
CDR3aa: CASSWYGSVGQPQHF

j_gene: TRBJ1-1
abundance: -
d_gene: -
v_gene: TRBV12-5
CDR3nt: TGTGCTAGTGGTTTGGGCCCAGGTTTGAACACTGAAGCTTTCTTT
CDR3aa: CASGLGPGLNTEAFF

j_gene: TRBJ2-1
abundance: once
d_gene: -
v_gene: TRBV11-2
CDR3nt: TGTGCCAGCAGCTCCTTGGTCGGACAGCCGAGCCACAATGAGCAGTTCTTC
CDR3aa: CASSSLVGQPSHNEQFF

j_gene: TRBJ1-2
abundance: once
d_gene: -
v_gene: TRBV7-2
CDR3nt: TGTGCCAGCAGCTTAGAAGGCGGTAACTATGGCTACACCTTC
CDR3aa: CASSLEGGNYGYTF

j_gene: TRBJ2-1
abundance: once
d_gene: TRBD1
v_gene: TRBV12-5
CDR3nt: TGTGCTAGTGGCTCTAGGACAGGGGATGAGCAGTTCTTC
CDR3aa: CASGSRTGDEQFF

j_gene: TRBJ1-1
abundance: -
d_gene: -
v_gene: TRBV7-2
CDR3nt: TGTGCCAGCAGCATACTGGTGAACACTGAAGCTTTCTTT
CDR3aa: CASSILVNTEAFF

j_gene: TRBJ2-3
abundance: -
d_gene: -
v_gene: TRBV24-1
CDR3nt: TGTGCCACCAGTGACCCGGGGGGCACAGATACGCAGTATTTT
CDR3aa: CATSDPGGTDTQYF

j_gene: TRBJ2-5
abundance: -
d_gene: TRBD1
v_gene: TRBV7-2
CDR3nt: TGTGCCAGCAGCATGGACAGGGGGGTCCAAGAGACCCAGTACTTC
CDR3aa: CASSMDRGVQETQYF

j_gene: TRBJ1-2
abundance: -
d_gene: -
v_gene: TRBV7-9
CDR3nt: TGTGCCAGCAGTCATACGGGGTTAGCCTATGGCTACACCTTC
CDR3aa: CASSHTGLAYGYTF

j_gene: TRBJ1-5
abundance: -
d_gene: -
v_gene: TRBV5-1
CDR3nt: TGCGCCAGCAGCTTGGGAGAGAATCAGCCCCAGCATTTT
CDR3aa: CASSLGENQPQHF

j_gene: TRBJ2-1
abundance: -
d_gene: TRBD2
v_gene: TRBV7-2
CDR3nt: TGTGCCAGCAGCTTAGAGGCGGGGGGGCCTTATGAGCAGTTCTTC
CDR3aa: CASSLEAGGPYEQFF

j_gene: TRBJ2-6
abundance: -
d_gene: TRBD2
v_gene: TRBV10-3
CDR3nt: TGTGCCATCAGTGAGTCGGGGGGGACTGGGGCCAACGTCCTGACTTTC
CDR3aa: CAISESGGTGANVLTF

j_gene: TRBJ2-2
abundance: once
d_gene: -
v_gene: TRBV30
CDR3nt: TGTGCCTGGAGAATCCTAGCGACGAACACCGGGGAGCTGTTTTTT
CDR3aa: CAWRILATNTGELFF

j_gene: TRBJ2-3
abundance: -
d_gene: TRBD2
v_gene: TRBV10-2
CDR3nt: TGCGCCAGCAGTGTCGACTTGACTAGCAGCACAGATACGCAGTATTTT
CDR3aa: CASSVDLTSSTDTQYF

j_gene: TRBJ2-3
abundance: -
d_gene: TRBD2
v_gene: TRBV4-1
CDR3nt: TGCGCCAGCAGCCCGATTGGAGAGCGGGGGCGCACAGATACGCAGTATTTT
CDR3aa: CASSPIGERGRTDTQYF

j_gene: TRBJ2-7
abundance: -
d_gene: TRBD2
v_gene: TRBV11-2
CDR3nt: TGTGCCAGCAGCCCCCTAGCGGGACTCTACGAGCAGTACTTC
CDR3aa: CASSPLAGLYEQYF

j_gene: TRBJ2-2
abundance: -
d_gene: -
v_gene: TRBV6-1
CDR3nt: TGTGCCAGCAGGGAAGACGGGACAACCGGGGAGCTGTTTTTT
CDR3aa: CASREDGTTGELFF

j_gene: TRBJ2-2
abundance: -
d_gene: TRBD1
v_gene: TRBV2
CDR3nt: TGTGCCAGCAGGGGGACAGGGGGCTCGAACACCGGGGAGCTGTTTTTT
CDR3aa: CASRGTGGSNTGELFF

j_gene: TRBJ1-2
abundance: -
d_gene: TRBD1
v_gene: TRBV5-1
CDR3nt: TGCGCCAGCAGCCAAAACCCGGGACAGAGTTATGGCTACACCTTC
CDR3aa: CASSQNPGQSYGYTF

j_gene: TRBJ2-1
abundance: -
d_gene: TRBD2
v_gene: TRBV5-1
CDR3nt: TGCGCCAGCAGCCAGGGACTAGCGGGGTCCAATGAGCAGTTCTTC
CDR3aa: CASSQGLAGSNEQFF

j_gene: TRBJ2-3
abundance: -
d_gene: TRBD2
v_gene: TRBV7-8
CDR3nt: TGTGCCAGCAAGCCGGGGGGGATGTCAGATACGCAGTATTTT
CDR3aa: CASKPGGMSDTQYF

j_gene: TRBJ2-7
abundance: -
d_gene: -
v_gene: TRBV6-2/TRBV6-3
CDR3nt: TGTGCCAGCAGTTACTCGATGTCCTTAGGCGGAGCCTACGAGCAGTACTTC
CDR3aa: CASSYSMSLGGAYEQYF

j_gene: TRBJ2-5
abundance: -
d_gene: TRBD1
v_gene: TRBV7-2
CDR3nt: TGTGCCAGCAGTAACGGACAGGGGAGTTGGGAGACCCAGTACTTC
CDR3aa: CASSNGQGSWETQYF

j_gene: TRBJ2-1
abundance: -
d_gene: -
v_gene: TRBV20-1
CDR3nt: TGCAGTGCTACCCAACAGGGCGAGCAGTTCTTC
CDR3aa: CSATQQGEQFF

j_gene: TRBJ1-5
abundance: -
d_gene: TRBD1
v_gene: TRBV7-8
CDR3nt: TGTGCCAGCAGCGCCGGACAGGATTTGCAGCCCCAGCATTTT
CDR3aa: CASSAGQDLQPQHF

j_gene: TRBJ1-1
abundance: -
d_gene: -
v_gene: TRBV7-2
CDR3nt: TGTGCCAGCAGCACCGCTCTCAGGACTGAAGCTTTCTTT
CDR3aa: CASSTALRTEAFF

j_gene: TRBJ1-1
abundance: -
d_gene: -
v_gene: TRBV2
CDR3nt: TGTGCCAGCAATGTAAGGGGCACTGAAGCTTTCTTT
CDR3aa: CASNVRGTEAFF

j_gene: TRBJ2-1
abundance: -
d_gene: TRBD1
v_gene: TRBV11-2
CDR3nt: TGTGCCAGCAGCCAAACTAGGGACAGTCGCAATGAGCAGTTCTTC
CDR3aa: CASSQTRDSRNEQFF

j_gene: TRBJ2-1
abundance: -
d_gene: TRBD2
v_gene: TRBV18
CDR3nt: TGTGCCAGCTCACCAGGGACTAGCGGCAATGAGCAGTTCTTC
CDR3aa: CASSPGTSGNEQFF

j_gene: TRBJ2-2
abundance: -
d_gene: TRBD1
v_gene: TRBV18
CDR3nt: TGTGCCAGCTCACGTGGACAGGAGAACACCGGGGAGCTGTTTTTT
CDR3aa: CASSRGQENTGELFF

j_gene: TRBJ1-4
abundance: -
d_gene: -
v_gene: TRBV2
CDR3nt: TGTGCCAGCAGGCCGGGGCGGGGGAATGAAAAACTGTTTTTT
CDR3aa: CASRPGRGNEKLFF

j_gene: TRBJ1-2
abundance: -
d_gene: -
v_gene: TRBV29-1
CDR3nt: TGCAGCGTTGGGGCAATACTACAGGCACCCAATAACTATGGCTACACCTTC
CDR3aa: CSVGAILQAPNNYGYTF

j_gene: TRBJ2-1
abundance: -
d_gene: TRBD2
v_gene: TRBV5-1
CDR3nt: TGCGCCAGCAGCCCCAACCCGGGACTAGCGGGGATGCAGTTCTTC
CDR3aa: CASSPNPGLAGMQFF

j_gene: TRBJ2-6
abundance: -
d_gene: TRBD2
v_gene: TRBV19
CDR3nt: TGTGCCAGCCATCTAGCGGGAGGCTTCTCTGGGGCCAACGTCCTGACTTTC
CDR3aa: CASHLAGGFSGANVLTF

j_gene: TRBJ1-3
abundance: -
d_gene: -
v_gene: TRBV30
CDR3nt: TGTGCCTGGAGTGTAAGAGGGGGAGCTGGAAACACCATATATTTT
CDR3aa: CAWSVRGGAGNTIYF

j_gene: TRBJ2-7
abundance: -
d_gene: TRBD1
v_gene: TRBV5-1
CDR3nt: TGCGCCAGCAGCTTGGGAGGGACAGGGGGTCTCAGGCCCTACGAGCAGTACTTC
CDR3aa: CASSLGGTGGLRPYEQYF

j_gene: TRBJ2-5
abundance: few
d_gene: -
v_gene: TRBV7-6
CDR3nt: TGTGCCAGCAGCTTGCGGGAAGCCACTAGGCCTCAAGAGACCCAGTACTTC
CDR3aa: CASSLREATRPQETQYF

j_gene: TRBJ2-3
abundance: -
d_gene: -
v_gene: TRBV6-5
CDR3nt: TGTGCCAGCAGCCAGTCGCTTCCAGATACGCAGTATTTT
CDR3aa: CASSQSLPDTQYF